This T cell receptor beta chain originates from a study of T cells in Graves' hyperthyroidism and ophthalmopathy. It was 8.5 to 10 ml of fresh peripheral blood that supplied the PBMCs. Study-level findings and limits: The model made its ophthalmopathy prediction, and onset followed a median about 6.8 months later. Among clonotypes expanded in thyroid above 0.001, most were also found in blood.

In the case of this clonotype: Antigen unknown.

Template material for amplifying TCR beta CDR3 regions consisted of RNA transcripts. Using the HTBI primer set, a first-round RT-PCR was run on the TCR CDR3. MiXCR, applied by TCRdb to the multiplex PCR reads, yields one record per CDR3 protein. The table lists 450,000 to 550,000 distinct CDR3 sequences, roughly a quarter of them singletons, with approximately 11% in the top ten. Germline CDR1 MNHNS, CDR2 SASEGT. With V trimmed by 3 bases and J by 3 bases, 3 bases remained unmatched. This CDR3 has 15 amino acids. The sequence was collected from a woman aged 30 to 39 with Graves' ophthalmopathy. Source material: blood. The genes are TRBV6-1 and TRBJ1-2; 11 positions agree with TRBD1. In DNA form, the CDR3 reads TGTGCCAGCAGTGACCGGACAGGGGGCGACTATGGCTACACCTTC. It codes for CASSDRTGGDYGYTF.